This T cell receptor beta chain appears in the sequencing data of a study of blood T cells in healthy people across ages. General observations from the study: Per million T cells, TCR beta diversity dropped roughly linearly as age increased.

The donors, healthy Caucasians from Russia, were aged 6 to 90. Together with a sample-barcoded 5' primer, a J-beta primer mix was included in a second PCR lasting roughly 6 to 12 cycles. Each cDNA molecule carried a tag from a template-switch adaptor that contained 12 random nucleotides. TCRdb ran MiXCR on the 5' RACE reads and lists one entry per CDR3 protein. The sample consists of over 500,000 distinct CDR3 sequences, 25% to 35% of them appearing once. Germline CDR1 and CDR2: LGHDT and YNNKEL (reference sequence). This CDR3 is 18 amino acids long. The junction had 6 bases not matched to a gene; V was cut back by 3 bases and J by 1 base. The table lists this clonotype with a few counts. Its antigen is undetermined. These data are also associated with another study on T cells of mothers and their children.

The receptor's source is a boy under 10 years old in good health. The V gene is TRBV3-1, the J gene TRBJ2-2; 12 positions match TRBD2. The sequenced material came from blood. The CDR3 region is CASSHLAGGQRNTGELFF. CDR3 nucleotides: TGTGCCAGCAGCCATCTAGCGGGGGGGCAAAGGAACACCGGGGAGCTGTTTTTT.